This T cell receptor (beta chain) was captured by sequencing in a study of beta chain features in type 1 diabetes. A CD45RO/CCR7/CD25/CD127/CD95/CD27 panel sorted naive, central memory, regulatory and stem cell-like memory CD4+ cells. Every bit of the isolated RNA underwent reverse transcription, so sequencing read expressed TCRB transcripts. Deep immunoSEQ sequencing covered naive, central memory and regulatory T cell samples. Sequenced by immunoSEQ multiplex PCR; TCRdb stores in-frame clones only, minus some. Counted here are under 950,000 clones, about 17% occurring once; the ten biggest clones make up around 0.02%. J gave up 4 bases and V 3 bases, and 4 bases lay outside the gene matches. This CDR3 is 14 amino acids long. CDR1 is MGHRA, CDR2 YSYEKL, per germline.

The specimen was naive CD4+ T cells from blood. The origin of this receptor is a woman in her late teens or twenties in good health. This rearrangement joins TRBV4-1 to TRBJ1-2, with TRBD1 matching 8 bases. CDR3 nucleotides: TGCGCCAGCAGCCAGGGACAGGCGATCTATGGCTACACCTTC. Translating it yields CASSQGQAIYGYTF.